This TCR beta chain was observed in a study of memory CD4+ T cells and cytomegalovirus serostatus. Study-level background: This sample comes from healthy Belgian adults, fewer than ten CMV seropositive, under 25 seronegative.

CDR1 and CDR2 from the germline V gene are MNHEY and SMNVEV (reference sequence). Deletions cut 5 bases from V and 0 bases from J, with 16 bases between. This CDR3 is built from 16 residues. As originally analysed: Out-of-frame sequences were removed, leaving roughly 2.1 million distinct TCRbeta sequences. Generated by immunoSEQ multiplex PCR, the TCRdb table keeps only in-frame clones and is missing some. V, J and clone size are those of that table, while D and trimming were read from the DNA. The table shows approximately 50,000 clones, with roughly three quarters occurring only once. This clone was found a few times. The antigen remains undetermined. Study-wide points: CD4+ memory repertoires contained about two fifths of the 164 reported CMV TCRbeta sequences.

The sort gate was single viable CD3+CD4+CD8-CD45RO+ cells for memory CD4+ T cells. Positive selection with CD4 microbeads enriched total CD4+ T cells. The receptor was isolated from an adult in good health and CMV-seronegative. This chain connects TRBV27 to TRBJ1-1, with D possibly matching TRBD1 (5 bases). The sequencing input was memory CD4+ T cells from blood. DNA of the CDR3: TGTGCCAGCAGTCCAAACCGGGGCCTCATGAACACTGAAGCTTTCTTT. Translated, it gives CASSPNRGLMNTEAFF.